This T cell receptor beta chain was obtained from a study of metastatic and nonmetastatic thyroid tumors (dated by TCRdb to about 2020). About the study as a whole: For patients with malignant and with benign thyroid disease, the researchers compared repertoires between peripheral blood samples and tumor or nodule tissue samples.

The method behind the library was PCR. For sequencing, an Illumina HiSeq 4000 was employed. High-throughput sequencing was used to profile the TCR beta-chain CDR3 region of every patient. The paper's processing steps were these. Drawing on CDR3 differences between clinicopathological groups, the researchers built a classifier meant to tell apart patients with distant-metastatic papillary thyroid cancer. To measure repertoire diversity the researchers used the Shannon index, while the Morisita-Horn index served to gauge how similar the tumor and blood repertoires were. TCRdb reworked the public reads: Q25 trimming with fastp, MiXCR clone assembly, productive beta chains retained. The V and J calls here are based on TCRdb, not the publication. The sample table contains about 38,000 clones; only one count was recorded for more than 25% of them. Under 13% of the sample comes from the top ten. Note on this clone: It has no known antigen specificity. No base qualities exist here, and no much larger clone lies one base off it.

Summary of the overall study and its limitations: TCR beta diversity was reported as significantly higher in malignant tumors than in benign nodules, in both blood and tumor samples.

No patient had received any treatment before thyroid surgery. Using T-cell receptor beta sequencing, the study looked back at clinical samples from patients collected from the early 2010s to the late 2010s. After removal of 5 bases from V and 5 bases from J, the junction retains 6 bases not matched to a gene. Its CDR3 holds 15 amino acids, cysteine through phenylalanine. CDR3 DNA only is kept here, 45 bases in frame from base 1. CDR1 WSHSY and CDR2 SAAADI were looked up in the germline V gene. The chain is made from TRBV10-2 and TRBJ1-4; TRBD1 matches 9 bases in the middle. Sequencing was performed on blood. This TCR was sampled from a male donor with papillary thyroid cancer or a benign thyroid nodule (not recorded which). Some clones in this sample may be carry-over from other donors' samples. The DNA reads as follows: TGCGCCAGCAGTCCCGGGACAGGGTGGAATGAAAAACTGTTTTTT. Its product reads: CASSPGTGWNEKLFF.